Shown below are 7 T cell receptor beta chains from a single sample sequenced in a study of blood T cell repertoires in COVID-19. Data came from immunoSEQ multiplex PCR; TCRdb stores just in-frame clones and leaves some out. Of over 95,000 clones listed, approximately 91% are singletons. Sample: peripheral blood. The receptors shown here come from a woman aged 70 to 79 who had recovered from COVID-19.

The chain couples TRBV19 to TRBJ1-4; D is ambiguous. Between the trimmed V and J ends, which lost 6 bases and 4 bases, there was a span of 12 bases. The germline V gene encodes CDR1 LNHDA and CDR2 SQIVND (reference sequence). The CDR3 extends over 14 amino acids. In nucleotides, the CDR3 is TGTGCCAGTAGCATGCGGGGTTTTAATGAAAAACTGTTTTTT. Translating gives CASSMRGFNEKLFF.

The V and J genes are TRBV7-2 and TRBJ2-1; TRBD1 is a possible D gene (6 bases). The CDR3 contains 14 residues. Germline lookup yields CDR1 SGHTA and CDR2 FQGNSA. The V end lost 4 bases, the J end lost 8 bases, and 15 bases lay between the germline ends. Here the CDR3 reads CASSSRGAGDEQFF. In nucleotides, the CDR3 is TGTGCCAGCAGCTCTAGAGGGGCAGGGGATGAGCAGTTCTTC.

This chain links TRBV7-2 with TRBJ1-6, with TRBD1 matching over 8 bases. The V gene's germline CDR1 is SGHTA and CDR2 FQGNSA. The CDR3 is 15 residues long. With V trimmed by 5 bases and J by 9 bases, 9 bases remained unmatched. CDR3 DNA: TGTGCCAGCAGCCAATTACAGGGGGTTGTTTCACCCCTCCACTTT. As protein: CASSQLQGVVSPLHF. The entire variable domain, with the rest obtained from reference TRBV7-2 and TRBJ1-6, is as follows: GAGVSQSPSNKVTEKGKDVELRCDPISGHTALYWYRQSLGQGLEFLIYFQGNSAPDKSGLPSDRFSAERTGGSVSTLTIQRTQQEDSAVYLCASSQLQGVVSPLHFGNGTRLTVT.

The rearrangement links TRBV30 to TRBJ2-4, with 11 bases matching TRBD2. The CDR3 loop spans 16 amino acids. The germline V gene has CDR1 GTSNPN and CDR2 SVGIG (reference sequence). J lost 4 bases, V lost 0 bases, and 5 bases had no gene match. CDR3 amino acids: CAWSVRASGRKNIQYF. The CDR3 DNA sequence: TGTGCCTGGAGTGTAAGGGCTAGCGGGAGGAAAAACATTCAGTACTTC.

This clone was detected only a few times. J is TRBJ2-5 and V is TRBV6-4, with D perhaps matching TRBD1 (6 bases). Trimming took off 7 bases at V and 4 bases at J, with 10 bases between the two ends. The CDR3 spans 12 residues. Germline loops: CDR1 MRHNA, CDR2 SNTAGT. In DNA, the CDR3 is TGTGCCAGCACAGGCAGGGGAGAGACCCAGTACTTC. It encodes CASTGRGETQYF.

CDR3 nucleotides: TGTGCCAGCAGCCCCTATAAGGGGAACACAGATACGCAGTATTTT. Amino acid sequence: CASSPYKGNTDTQYF. V gene TRBV3-1 (or the pseudogene TRBV3-2) combines with J gene TRBJ2-3; D possibly corresponds to TRBD1 (5 bases). The germline V gene has CDR1 LGHDT and CDR2 YNNKEL (reference sequence). This CDR3 is 15 amino acids long. The V end was cut by 4 bases, the J end by 2 bases, with 13 bases between.

The chain's CDR3 is CASSLTSGQNTGELFF. The CDR3 DNA reads TGTGCCAGCAGCTTGACTAGCGGGCAAAACACCGGGGAGCTGTTTTTT. The J gene is TRBJ2-2, the V gene TRBV7-6, with TRBD2 matching 10 bases. This CDR3 region has 16 residues. Germline loops: CDR1 SGHVS, CDR2 FNYEAQ. With 3 bases clipped from V and 2 bases from J, the junction kept 3 bases outside the gene matches.